Detailed here is one T cell receptor beta chain. The antigen it binds to is not known. Nothing much larger sits one base from this clone, and base qualities are not available. V has 3 bases trimmed and J has 7 bases trimmed; junction bases matching no gene number 5. The CDR3 goes from the cysteine to the phenylalanine over 14 residues. This entry keeps only the CDR3 DNA: 42 bases, framed from base 1. Via the germline V gene, CDR1 is SNHLY and CDR2 FYNNEI. For repertoire sequencing, the TCR beta CDR3 regions were amplified from RNA transcripts. A first-round RT-PCR used HTBI primers with the Qiagen OneStep RT-PCR kit, followed by a second-round multiplex PCR, size selection and purification. The libraries underwent paired-end sequencing with 100 bp reads on an Illumina HiSeq2000. In the source study's methods: Reads were processed with SOAPnuke, discarding reads with adapters, uncalled bases, mean Phred below 15, or no exact constant-primer or identifier match. COPE v1.2.5 was used to merge the high-quality paired reads. Each unique nucleotide sequence was defined as a clonotype, and clonotypes were aligned to IMGT TRB V, D and J references with MiTCR v1.1. Only V-J combinations with frequency above 0.0001 were analysed, covering approximately 99% of repertoires. For each V-J combination, a TCR clonal expansion and chaos score was defined as the ratio of F50 clonal expansion to chaos observed in the TCRdist matrix. Features were reduced by Welch's t-statistics and random forest to around 14 V-J combinations, which fed a naive Bayes classifier. The similarity between thyroid and blood repertoires was quantified using the Morisita-Horn index. TCRdb passed the public sequencing reads through fastp at Q25 and MiXCR, retaining productive beta sequences. A single entry per CDR3 protein holds the most common genes and DNA from its merged rows. The V and J calls and clone size are TCRdb's, not the authors'. Within this sample are fewer than 400,000 distinct CDR3 sequences, with 18% of them counted one time only. The ten top clones hold approximately 1.4% of the sample.

The data are from a study of Graves' ophthalmopathy and Graves' hyperthyroidism (dated by TCRdb to about 2018). For context, the study as a whole: Peripheral blood was collected at initial diagnosis, before any treatment. TCR beta repertoire signatures were used to distinguish Graves' ophthalmopathy from Graves' hyperthyroidism and to predict progression to ophthalmopathy. In total, approximately 140 blood samples were TCR-sequenced: 43 ophthalmopathy, about 75 hyperthyroidism and around 17 hyperthyroidism-to-ophthalmopathy patients. A discovery set of 95 to 100 patients (approximately 45 ophthalmopathy, 57 stable hyperthyroidism) was enrolled to explore V-J signatures distinguishing ophthalmopathy from hyperthyroidism. An independent validation cohort comprised 18 hyperthyroidism patients and over 15 patients who later progressed from hyperthyroidism to ophthalmopathy. In a handful of hyperthyroidism patients, the T-cell repertoire of thyroid tissue was compared with the T-cell repertoire of blood. After sampling, hyperthyroidism patients received methimazole starting at 30 mg daily, and ophthalmopathy patients received high-dose intravenous methylprednisolone. The roughly 99 discovery patients were divided at random into training and test sets in a 7:3 ratio.

Ophthalmopathy patients were characterized by moderately to severely active disease, a Clinical Activity Score of at least 3, a NOSPECS grade of at least 4, and a disease duration under 3 months. Patients with other autoimmune diseases, uncontrolled infections, pregnancy or lactation were excluded from the study. Clinical symptoms, serum thyroxine, TRAb, thyroid ultrasound and orbital computed tomography were used for diagnosis. PBMCs were isolated from 7.5 to 10 ml of fresh peripheral blood by Ficoll-Paque density gradient centrifugation. Trizol reagent was used to extract the total RNA, and its quality was then checked on an Agilent 2100 Bioanalyzer. General conclusions and limits of the study: In validation, the model predicted ophthalmopathy progression with about 71% sensitivity and 72.22% specificity; some twelve predicted patients were CT-confirmed with GO in a median of 6.5 months. The 13-signature model separated ophthalmopathy from stable hyperthyroidism with approximately 90% sensitivity and 81.08% specificity in cross-validation, and 80%/75% in the test set. No statistical method was used to set the sample size in advance, and the investigators knew which group each participant was assigned to. Among expanded thyroid clonotypes with frequency above 0.001, most also showed up in blood, which suggests that blood repertoires may reflect the thyroid immune response.

The chain is assembled from TRBV2 and TRBJ2-5, with 10 middle bases fitting TRBD2. The specimen sequenced was peripheral blood. This receptor was identified in a woman in her late teens or twenties with Graves' ophthalmopathy. Donor details come from another sample of the same person, matched by shared clones. The CDR3 protein: CASSEERGGGTQYF. The sequenced DNA: TGTGCCAGCAGTGAGGAGCGGGGGGGAGGGACCCAGTACTTC.